This passage covers 23 T cell receptor beta chains from one sample sequenced in a study of T cells after yellow fever vaccination. TCRdb reanalysed the 5' RACE reads using MiXCR and keeps one entry per CDR3 protein. The sample consists of approximately 250,000 distinct CDR3 sequences, over 6.5% of them appearing once. The sample in question was CD4+ T cells sorted from PBMCs, obtained on the day of the yellow fever booster vaccination. All receptors come from a man aged 30 to 39 who received the YFV17D yellow fever vaccine.

In this sample, this clonotype turned up a few times. The chain employs TRBV14 and TRBJ2-7, with 12 bases lining up with TRBD2. The germline CDR1 and CDR2 sequences are SGHDN and FVKESK. This CDR3 has 15 residues. J lost 3 bases, V lost 0 bases, and 0 bases had no gene match. Here the CDR3 DNA reads TGTGCCAGCAGCCAAGAGGGACTAGCGGGCTACGAGCAGTACTTC. As protein: CASSQEGLAGYEQYF. Variable domain in full (rest from reference TRBV14 and TRBJ2-7): EAGVTQFPSHSVIEKGQTVTLRCDPISGHDNLYWYRRVMGKEIKFLLHFVKESKQDESGMPNNRFLAERTGGTYSTLKVQPAELEDSGVYFCASSQEGLAGYEQYFGPGTRLTVT.

In this sample, this clonotype turned up a few times. This chain connects TRBV7-2 to TRBJ2-5; unclear D gene. With 2 bases removed from V and 7 bases from J, the gap between germline ends came to 11 bases. The CDR3 loop spans 13 amino acids. Per germline, CDR1 SGHTA and CDR2 FQGNSA. The CDR3: CASSLIPSGTQYF. Written as DNA, the CDR3 is TGTGCCAGCAGCTTAATCCCCTCGGGGACCCAGTACTTC.

This clonotype showed up many times. The chain employs TRBV4-3 and TRBJ2-4; TRBD1 or TRBD2 may be the D gene (5 bases each). Trimming removed 0 bases from V and 0 bases from J, with 12 bases in between. The CDR3 loop spans 17 amino acids. From germline, CDR1 is LGHNA and CDR2 YSLEER. CDR3 sequence: CASSQDGTRRAKNIQYF. CDR3 DNA: TGCGCCAGCAGCCAAGACGGGACGAGGCGAGCCAAAAACATTCAGTACTTC.

This clonotype was counted many times. The V call is TRBV5-1, the J call TRBJ2-5; perhaps D is TRBD1 or TRBD2 (5 bases each). V was trimmed by 0 bases and J by 5 bases, leaving 11 bases between them. The CDR3 runs to 14 residues. Germline values: CDR1 SGHRS, CDR2 YFSETQ. The DNA for the CDR3 is TGCGCCAGCAGCTTGGGTCACTGGGGGGAGACCCAGTACTTC. Translated: CASSLGHWGETQYF.

The chain employs TRBV5-1 and TRBJ2-1; D may correspond to TRBD1 or TRBD2 (5 bases each). Trimming cost V 4 bases and J 10 bases, with 12 bases left between them. The CDR3 length is 12 residues. Germline-derived CDR1 and CDR2 are SGHRS and YFSETQ. The CDR3 is CASSRSEGEQFF. As DNA, the CDR3 is TGCGCCAGCAGCCGCAGTGAGGGGGAGCAGTTCTTC.

The chain recombines TRBV4-3 with TRBJ2-7, with 10 bases identical to TRBD1. This CDR3 region has 17 residues. V shed 2 bases and J 4 bases; nucleotides not matched to a gene: 11. Germline V gives CDR1 LGHNA, CDR2 YSLEER. This CDR3 is CASSQRGTGALGYEQYF. CDR3 DNA sequence: TGCGCCAGCAGCCAAAGGGGGACAGGGGCCCTGGGGTACGAGCAGTACTTC.

The rearrangement joins TRBV5-1 to TRBJ2-1; D tentatively fits TRBD1 or TRBD2 (7 bases each). Trimming removed 4 bases at V and 16 bases at J, with 30 bases between. The germline gives CDR1 SGHRS, CDR2 YFSETQ. The CDR3 has 16 amino acids. The CDR3 bases are TGCGCCAGCAGCGGGACAGTTGGGGGGGCAAGCGGCACCGGTTTCTTC. It codes for CASSGTVGGASGTGFF.

The chain uses TRBV27 and TRBJ1-4; possible D gene TRBD1, 6 bases. Germline CDR1 reads MNHEY; CDR2 reads SMNVEV (reference sequence). The CDR3 covers 17 residues. The V and J ends lost 8 bases and 6 bases respectively, with 25 bases between them. The CDR3: CASRSTVTPRGYEKLFF. CDR3 nucleotides: TGTGCCAGCCGTTCTACCGTAACCCCCAGGGGTTATGAAAAACTGTTTTTT.

This clonotype appeared many times. The chain is built from TRBV6-1 and TRBJ2-1; the match to TRBD1 covers 7 bases. The CDR3 loop spans 15 amino acids. CDR1 and CDR2 (germline): MNHNS, SASEGT. Losses at the gene ends were 8 bases for V and 1 base for J; bases not matched to a gene: 8. The chain's CDR3 is CASGALGQSYNEQFF. The CDR3 DNA reads as TGTGCCAGCGGGGCCTTGGGACAGTCCTACAATGAGCAGTTCTTC.

This clonotype was recorded many times. The V and J genes are TRBV4-3 and TRBJ2-1; 11 nucleotides line up with TRBD2. With V trimmed by 3 bases and J by 9 bases, 7 bases remained unmatched. The CDR3 runs to 15 residues. Germline V CDR1 and CDR2: LGHNA, YSLEER. As DNA, the CDR3 is TGCGCCAGCAGCCATGATAGCGGGAGGGCCCGTGAGCAGTTCTTC. Protein product: CASSHDSGRAREQFF.

This sequence joins TRBV4-3 and TRBJ2-5; TRBD2 matches at 7 bases. V lost 1 base and J lost 5; bases outside the gene matches: 4. The CDR3 covers 14 residues. Per the germline V gene, CDR1 is LGHNA and CDR2 is YSLEER. DNA for the CDR3: TGCGCCAGCAGCCAAGGGAGGCGGGGGGAGACCCAGTACTTC. Translation: CASSQGRRGETQYF.

This sequence joins TRBV5-1 and TRBJ2-5; 9 positions match TRBD1. This CDR3 region has 15 residues. Trimming cost V 5 bases and J 9 bases; bases outside gene matches: 14. Germline-derived CDR1 and CDR2 are SGHRS and YFSETQ. CDR3 in amino acids: CASRRDRENEGPQYF. CDR3 nucleotide sequence: TGCGCCAGCAGGAGGGACAGGGAAAATGAGGGGCCCCAGTACTTC.

The chain recombines TRBV20-1 with TRBJ2-1; D ambiguous. This CDR3 has 16 amino acids. Germline CDR1 DFQATT, CDR2 SNEGSKA (reference sequence). Trimming shortened V by 0 bases and J by 4 bases, and 16 bases separated the two germline ends. Written as DNA, the CDR3 is TGCAGTGCTAGAGATGGTGGGTCCCCGAAGTACAATGAGCAGTTCTTC. Protein sequence: CSARDGGSPKYNEQFF.

This clonotype was counted ten times or more. The CDR3 region has the DNA TGTGCCAGCAGTTTTTTAAGCGGGACTACAGATACGCAGTATTTT. Translated, it gives CASSFLSGTTDTQYF. V and J are TRBV12-3 or TRBV12-4 and TRBJ2-3, with TRBD2 identical over 7 bases. This CDR3 comprises 15 residues. The J segment lost 3 bases and the V segment lost 3 bases, leaving 6 bases of the junction unmatched.

The chain couples TRBV5-1 to TRBJ2-5; weak D call: TRBD2 (5 bases). Between the trimmed V and J ends, which lost 0 bases and 2 bases, there was a span of 14 bases. The germline V gene has CDR1 SGHRS and CDR2 YFSETQ. This CDR3 comprises 16 residues. This CDR3 reads CASSLGGRRVQETQYF. CDR3 coding DNA: TGCGCCAGCAGCTTGGGAGGCAGGCGGGTTCAAGAGACCCAGTACTTC.

This clonotype was counted ten times or more. The chain joins TRBV7-2 to TRBJ2-2, with 7 bases matching TRBD1. Trimming cost V 2 bases and J 6 bases; bases outside gene matches: 9. Germline V lookup: CDR1 SGHTA, CDR2 FQGNSA. The CDR3 has 16 amino acids. The CDR3, as DNA: TGTGCCAGCAGCTTAAGGGTCGAAACAGGGGCCGGGGAGCTGTTTTTT. It yields the protein CASSLRVETGAGELFF.

Many counts were recorded for this clonotype. The chain employs TRBV5-8 and TRBJ1-3; D not certain. Germline V gives CDR1 SGHTS, CDR2 YDEGEE. Between the trimmed V and J ends, which lost 4 bases and 9 bases, there was a span of 11 bases. This CDR3 spans 12 amino acids. CDR3 sequence (DNA): TGTGCCAGCAGCGTTCAGGTCGGCACCATATATTTT. It yields the protein CASSVQVGTIYF.

The chain recombines TRBV30 with TRBJ2-1, with 8 bases aligning to TRBD2. Trimming at V came to 3 bases and at J to 8 bases, leaving 9 bases not matched to a gene. Germline V gene data show CDR1 as GTSNPN and CDR2 as SVGIG (reference sequence). This CDR3 contains 14 residues. DNA of the CDR3: TGTGCCTGGAGAACCGGGACTAGAGGGGATGAGCAGTTCTTC. This sequence encodes CAWRTGTRGDEQFF.

This clonotype was detected ten times or more. The chain is built from TRBV5-1 and TRBJ2-1; 14 bases agree with TRBD2. This CDR3 comprises 16 residues. V dropped 0 bases and J dropped 8; count of bases not matched to a gene: 4. The germline V gene encodes CDR1 SGHRS and CDR2 YFSETQ. Written as DNA, the CDR3 is TGCGCCAGCAGCTTGGTGGGACTAGCGGGGGTTGATGAGCAGTTCTTC. Protein sequence: CASSLVGLAGVDEQFF.

This clonotype was observed a few times. Because the CDR3's place on the DNA is in doubt, the DNA is left out and the CDR3 is given as listed by TCRdb. The V and J genes are TRBV28 and TRBJ2-2; TRBD2 is taken as the D call from the table, unchecked against the DNA. CDR1 is MDHEN, CDR2 SYDVKM, per germline. The CDR3 totals 16 residues, both ends included. The CDR3 sequence: CASSSSGLVVAGELFF.

This clonotype was seen a handful of times. The chain has TRBV6-5 and TRBJ2-5; a possible D gene is TRBD1 (5 bases). The V end was cut by 2 bases, the J end by 2 bases, with 9 bases between. Looked up from germline, CDR1 is MNHEY and CDR2 is SVGAGI. There are 14 residues in the CDR3. The CDR3, as DNA: TGTGCCAGCAGTTACCGGACAAGGCAAGAGACCCAGTACTTC. Its translation: CASSYRTRQETQYF.

This clonotype was seen a handful of times. The chain employs TRBV12-5 and TRBJ2-2; 9 nucleotides agree with TRBD2. Losses at the gene ends were 2 bases for V and 4 bases for J; bases not matched to a gene: 8. This CDR3 has 17 residues. Germline V CDR1 and CDR2: LGHNT, FRNRAP. CDR3 coding DNA: TGTGCTAGTGGTTTGCAGTTAGCGGGAGAGGGCACCGGGGAGCTGTTTTTT. Its protein is CASGLQLAGEGTGELFF.

This chain joins TRBV10-3 and TRBJ2-5; TRBD2 aligns across 11 bases. Trimming cost V 6 bases and J 5 bases; bases outside gene matches: 5. Germline V gives CDR1 ENHRY, CDR2 SYGVKD. The CDR3 length is 14 residues. CDR3 bases: TGTGCCATCAGGTCCGGGACTAGCGGCGAGACCCAGTACTTC. This gives the protein CAIRSGTSGETQYF.